What follows are 14 T cell receptor beta chains derived from one specimen sequenced in a study of shared clonotypes between healthy human individuals. CD8 cells regarded as naive lacked CD45RO, were positively chosen for CCR7, and omitted terminally differentiated effector memory CD45RA+ cells. Profiled with immunoSEQ multiplex PCR; TCRdb holds only in-frame clones, not every one. This sample has around 1,900,000 clones, with around 93% found just once. The sequenced sample was naive CD8+ T cells from PBMCs. Source of these receptors: a man between 18 and 29 years old in good health. Some clones in this sample may be carry-over from other donors' samples.

Notes on this clone: At the DNA level, this CDR3 is encoded by other sequences in the same sample as well. This sequence joins TRBV15 and TRBJ2-7; TRBD1 matches 7 bases. Per the germline V gene, CDR1 is LNHNV and CDR2 is YYDKDF (reference sequence). The CDR3 is 14 amino acids. The junction had 5 bases not matched to a gene; V was cut back by 3 bases and J by 3 bases. The CDR3 loop is CATSSRDRNYEQYF. Written as DNA, the CDR3 is TGTGCCACCAGCAGCCGGGACAGAAACTACGAGCAGTACTTC.

This clone appeared a single time. J is TRBJ2-7 and V is TRBV30, with 10 bases aligning to TRBD1. CDR3 length equals 14 residues. CDR1 and CDR2 from the germline V gene are GTSNPN and SVGIG (reference sequence). The V and J ends lost 2 bases and 5 bases, in that order; junction bases with no gene match: 6. The CDR3 reads CAWSPDRGGDEQYF. CDR3 in DNA: TGTGCCTGGAGTCCGGACAGGGGGGGAGACGAGCAGTACTTC.

This sequence joins TRBV29-1 and TRBJ2-2; no reliable D call. Germline CDR1 and CDR2: SQVTM and ANQGSEA. The CDR3 has 12 amino acids. V was pared by 4 bases and J by 4 bases, with 7 bases between. CDR3 nucleotide sequence: TGCAGCGTTGCGAGGCCCACCGGGGAGCTGTTTTTT. Its protein is CSVARPTGELFF.

V gene TRBV28 combines with J gene TRBJ1-1; 9 bases match TRBD1. The trim removed 4 bases at V and 7 bases at J, leaving 13 bases unmatched. CDR3 length: 16 amino acids. Germline-derived CDR1 and CDR2 are MDHEN and SYDVKM. The CDR3 bases are TGTGCCAGCAGTTGGCCCACACAGGGGGCGGGAATTGAAGCTTTCTTT. It translates to CASSWPTQGAGIEAFF.

V gene TRBV5-1 combines with J gene TRBJ2-1; D tentatively reads TRBD1 or TRBD2 (5 bases each). The germline gives CDR1 SGHRS, CDR2 YFSETQ. Trimming shortened V by 1 base and J by 1 base, and 15 bases separated the two germline ends. The CDR3 is 17 amino acids. The DNA for the CDR3 is TGCGCCAGCAGCTTGCTGATCCGGGACGGTTCCTACAATGAGCAGTTCTTC. As protein: CASSLLIRDGSYNEQFF.

This chain uses TRBV10-3 with TRBJ2-1; D is unclear. Trimming cost V 3 bases and J 9 bases, with 9 bases left between them. The CDR3 has 12 residues. CDR1 is ENHRY, CDR2 SYGVKD, per germline. The chain's CDR3 is CAISESIGEQFF. The CDR3 coding sequence is TGTGCCATCAGTGAATCAATAGGTGAGCAGTTCTTC.

The count of this clone is one. The chain is built from TRBV6-1 and TRBJ1-1; D is ambiguous. The V gene's germline CDR1 is MNHNS and CDR2 SASEGT. CDR3 size: 13 residues. Trimming stripped 10 bases from V and 4 bases from J, with 16 bases between. The CDR3 region is CAISNGGSTEAFF. The CDR3 nucleotides read TGTGCCATCTCAAACGGAGGGAGCACTGAAGCTTTCTTT.

This clone has a single count. This rearrangement joins TRBV2 to TRBJ1-1, with TRBD1 as a possible D gene (5 bases). There are 15 residues in the CDR3. Trimming stripped 4 bases from V and 0 bases from J, with 12 bases between. Germline V gives CDR1 SNHLY, CDR2 FYNNEI. CDR3 protein: CASSVYRSLNTEAFF. The CDR3 coding sequence is TGTGCCAGCAGTGTGTACAGGAGCCTGAACACTGAAGCTTTCTTT.

CDR3 region: CASSQGGTGGVETQYF. The CDR3 DNA follows: TGCGCCAGCAGCCAAGGGGGGACAGGGGGCGTGGAGACCCAGTACTTC. V gene TRBV4-1 combines with J gene TRBJ2-5, with 12 nucleotides matching TRBD1. With V trimmed by 1 base and J by 5 bases, 5 bases remained unmatched. Germline loops: CDR1 MGHRA, CDR2 YSYEKL. This CDR3 is built from 16 residues.

The chain joins TRBV5-1 to TRBJ1-1; tentative D call: TRBD1 (5 bases). Trimming took off 5 bases at V and 0 bases at J, with 17 bases between the two ends. Germline V gene sequence: CDR1 SGHRS, CDR2 YFSETQ. CDR3 length equals 16 residues. The CDR3 DNA reads TGCGCCAGCAGGACCTCGGGGGGACTTCTGAACACTGAAGCTTTCTTT. It codes for CASRTSGGLLNTEAFF.

This clone was seen more than once but under ten times. The chain recombines TRBV10-3 with TRBJ1-1, with D tentatively TRBD1 (6 bases). Trimming shortened V by 4 bases and J by 1 base, and 13 bases separated the two germline ends. Germline V lookup: CDR1 ENHRY, CDR2 SYGVKD. CDR3 length: 15 amino acids. CDR3 sequence (DNA): TGTGCCATCAGTGCGGAAAAGGGGGAGAACACTGAAGCTTTCTTT. Its protein product is CAISAEKGENTEAFF.

This chain links TRBV11-3 with TRBJ2-3, with TRBD2 matching over 8 bases. The CDR3 contains 17 residues. V lost 4 bases, J lost 2 bases, and 11 bases stayed unmatched. Germline CDR1 reads SGHNT; CDR2 reads YENEEA. This CDR3 is CASSSGVAGGLTDTQYF. The CDR3 DNA is TGTGCCAGCAGCTCAGGAGTGGCGGGAGGTCTCACAGATACGCAGTATTTT. The full variable domain, completed using reference TRBV11-3 and TRBJ2-3, is EAGVVQSPRYKIIEKKQPVAFWCNPISGHNTLYWYLQNLGQGPELLIRYENEEAVDDSQLPKDRFSAERLKGVDSTLKIQPAELGDSAVYLCASSSGVAGGLTDTQYFGPGTRLTVL.

CDR3 in amino acids: CASSPLTSIDTQYF. In DNA, the CDR3 is TGTGCCAGCAGTCCCCTGACTAGTATTGATACGCAGTATTTT. The chain uses TRBV27 and TRBJ2-3; D perhaps matches TRBD2 (6 bases). V lost 5 bases and J lost 6, with 15 bases in between. The CDR3 contains 14 residues. CDR1 and CDR2 (germline): MNHEY, SMNVEV (reference sequence).

This chain joins TRBV5-4 and TRBJ2-1; 9 nucleotides align to TRBD1. The CDR3 covers 20 residues. Germline CDR1 SGHNT, CDR2 YYREEE (reference sequence). The trim removed 2 bases at V and 2 bases at J, leaving 17 bases unmatched. The CDR3 spells CASSFPEGTGRTPTYNEQFF. DNA of the CDR3: TGTGCCAGCAGCTTCCCGGAGGGGACAGGGCGAACACCGACCTACAATGAGCAGTTCTTC.